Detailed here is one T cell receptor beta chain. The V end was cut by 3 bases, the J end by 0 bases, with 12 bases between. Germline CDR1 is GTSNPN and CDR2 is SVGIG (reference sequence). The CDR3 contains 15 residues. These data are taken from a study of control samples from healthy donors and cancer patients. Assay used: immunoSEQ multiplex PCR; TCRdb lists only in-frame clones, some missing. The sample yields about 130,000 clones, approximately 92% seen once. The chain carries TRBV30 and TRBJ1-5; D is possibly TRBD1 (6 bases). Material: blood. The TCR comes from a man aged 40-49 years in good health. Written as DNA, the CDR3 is TGTGCCTGGAGGACACAGGGACATAGCAATCAGCCCCAGCATTTT. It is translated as CAWRTQGHSNQPQHF.